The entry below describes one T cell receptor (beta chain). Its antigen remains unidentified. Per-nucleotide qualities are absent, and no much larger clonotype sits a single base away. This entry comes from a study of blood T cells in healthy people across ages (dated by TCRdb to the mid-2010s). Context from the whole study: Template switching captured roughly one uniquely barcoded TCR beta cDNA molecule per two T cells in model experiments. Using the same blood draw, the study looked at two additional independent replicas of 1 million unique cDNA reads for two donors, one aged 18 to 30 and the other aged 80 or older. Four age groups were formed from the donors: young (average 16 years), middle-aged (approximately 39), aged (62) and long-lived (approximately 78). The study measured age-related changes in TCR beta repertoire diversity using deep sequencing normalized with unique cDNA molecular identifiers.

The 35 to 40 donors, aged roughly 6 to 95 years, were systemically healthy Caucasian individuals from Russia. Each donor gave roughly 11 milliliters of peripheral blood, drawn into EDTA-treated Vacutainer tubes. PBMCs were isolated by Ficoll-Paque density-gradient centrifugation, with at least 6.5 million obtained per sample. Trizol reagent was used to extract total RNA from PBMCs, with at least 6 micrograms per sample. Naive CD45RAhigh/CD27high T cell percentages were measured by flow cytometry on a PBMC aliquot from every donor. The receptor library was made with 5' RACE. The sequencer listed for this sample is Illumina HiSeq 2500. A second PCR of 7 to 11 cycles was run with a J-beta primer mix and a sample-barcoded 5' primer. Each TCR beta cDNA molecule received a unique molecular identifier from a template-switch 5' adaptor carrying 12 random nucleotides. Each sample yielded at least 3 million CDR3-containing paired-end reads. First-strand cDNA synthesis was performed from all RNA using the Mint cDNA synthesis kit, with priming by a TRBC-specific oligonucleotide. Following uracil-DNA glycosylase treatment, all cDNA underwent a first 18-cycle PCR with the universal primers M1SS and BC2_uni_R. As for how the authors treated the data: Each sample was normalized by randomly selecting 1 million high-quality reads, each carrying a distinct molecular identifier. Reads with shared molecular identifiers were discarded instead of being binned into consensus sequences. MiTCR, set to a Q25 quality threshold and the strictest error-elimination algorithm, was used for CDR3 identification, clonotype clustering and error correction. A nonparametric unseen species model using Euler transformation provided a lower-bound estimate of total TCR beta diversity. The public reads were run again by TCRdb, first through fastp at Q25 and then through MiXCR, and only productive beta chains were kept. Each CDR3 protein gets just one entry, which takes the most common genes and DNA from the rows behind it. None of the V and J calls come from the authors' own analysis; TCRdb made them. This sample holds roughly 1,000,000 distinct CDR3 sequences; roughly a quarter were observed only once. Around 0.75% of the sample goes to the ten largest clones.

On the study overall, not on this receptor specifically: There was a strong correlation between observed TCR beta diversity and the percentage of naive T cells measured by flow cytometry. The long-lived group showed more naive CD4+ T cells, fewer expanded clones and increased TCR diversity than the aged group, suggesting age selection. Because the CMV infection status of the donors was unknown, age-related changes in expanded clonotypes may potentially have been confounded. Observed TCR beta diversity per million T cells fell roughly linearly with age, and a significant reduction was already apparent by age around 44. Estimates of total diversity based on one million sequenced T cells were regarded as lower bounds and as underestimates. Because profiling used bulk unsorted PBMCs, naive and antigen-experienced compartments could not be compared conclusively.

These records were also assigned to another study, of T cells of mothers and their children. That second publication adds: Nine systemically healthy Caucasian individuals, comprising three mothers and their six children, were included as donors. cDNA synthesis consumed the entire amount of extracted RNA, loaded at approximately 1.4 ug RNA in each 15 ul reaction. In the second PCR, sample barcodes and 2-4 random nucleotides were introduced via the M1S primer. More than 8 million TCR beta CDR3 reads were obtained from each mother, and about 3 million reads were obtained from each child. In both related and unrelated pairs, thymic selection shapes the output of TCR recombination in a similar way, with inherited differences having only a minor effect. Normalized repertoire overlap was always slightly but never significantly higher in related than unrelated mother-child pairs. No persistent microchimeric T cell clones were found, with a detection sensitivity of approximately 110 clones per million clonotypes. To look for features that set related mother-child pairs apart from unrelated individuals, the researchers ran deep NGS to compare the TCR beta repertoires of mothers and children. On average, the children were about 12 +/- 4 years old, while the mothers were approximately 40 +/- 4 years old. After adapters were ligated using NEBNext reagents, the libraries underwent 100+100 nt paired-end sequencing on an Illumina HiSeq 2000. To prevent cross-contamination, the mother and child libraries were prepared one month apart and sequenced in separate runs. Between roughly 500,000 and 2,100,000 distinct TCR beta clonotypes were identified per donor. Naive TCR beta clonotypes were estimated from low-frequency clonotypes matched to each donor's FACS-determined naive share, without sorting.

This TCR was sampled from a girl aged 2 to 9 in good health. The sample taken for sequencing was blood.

This receptor carries the CDR3 CASSYRGDRVATNEKLFF. In nucleotides, the sequence is TGTGCCAGCAGTTACCGGGGGGACAGGGTTGCAACTAATGAAAAACTGTTTTTT. Recombination connected TRBV6-5 to TRBJ1-4; TRBD1 lines up with 9 middle nucleotides. V is trimmed back by 2 bases and J by 0 bases, and the junction contains 7 bases that no gene match accounts for. The germline V gene yields MNHEY for CDR1 and SVGAGI for CDR2. The CDR3 goes from the cysteine to the phenylalanine over 18 residues. Just the 54-base CDR3 DNA is kept, in frame starting at base 1.